This T cell receptor (beta chain) was observed in a study of blood T cell repertoires in COVID-19. In the study overall: Sites in the United States, Italy and Spain provided acute and convalescent COVID-19 samples. Sources were T cells, B-cell-depleted T cells, or PBMCs; the material itself was cDNA or gDNA.

Authors' analysis steps: It was from reference gene primer amplification that nucleated cell counts were estimated. Produced via immunoSEQ multiplex PCR; TCRdb's table is partial and in-frame only. For V, J and clone size, that table is used; D and trimming come from the DNA. The data show about 220,000 clones, with 82% seen just once and 3.6% held by the top ten. CDR3 length equals 17 residues. Trimming took 3 bases from V and 0 from J; bases not matched to a gene: 9. Germline loops: CDR1 SGHKS, CDR2 YYEKEE (reference sequence). The sequence was collected from a woman at least 80 years old with acute or convalescent COVID-19. This chain links TRBV5-5 with TRBJ1-3; 7 bases agree with TRBD1. The sequencing input was peripheral blood. DNA for the CDR3: TGTGCCAGCAGCTGGGAAAACAGGGGCAGCTCTGGAAACACCATATATTTT. It specifies CASSWENRGSSGNTIYF.